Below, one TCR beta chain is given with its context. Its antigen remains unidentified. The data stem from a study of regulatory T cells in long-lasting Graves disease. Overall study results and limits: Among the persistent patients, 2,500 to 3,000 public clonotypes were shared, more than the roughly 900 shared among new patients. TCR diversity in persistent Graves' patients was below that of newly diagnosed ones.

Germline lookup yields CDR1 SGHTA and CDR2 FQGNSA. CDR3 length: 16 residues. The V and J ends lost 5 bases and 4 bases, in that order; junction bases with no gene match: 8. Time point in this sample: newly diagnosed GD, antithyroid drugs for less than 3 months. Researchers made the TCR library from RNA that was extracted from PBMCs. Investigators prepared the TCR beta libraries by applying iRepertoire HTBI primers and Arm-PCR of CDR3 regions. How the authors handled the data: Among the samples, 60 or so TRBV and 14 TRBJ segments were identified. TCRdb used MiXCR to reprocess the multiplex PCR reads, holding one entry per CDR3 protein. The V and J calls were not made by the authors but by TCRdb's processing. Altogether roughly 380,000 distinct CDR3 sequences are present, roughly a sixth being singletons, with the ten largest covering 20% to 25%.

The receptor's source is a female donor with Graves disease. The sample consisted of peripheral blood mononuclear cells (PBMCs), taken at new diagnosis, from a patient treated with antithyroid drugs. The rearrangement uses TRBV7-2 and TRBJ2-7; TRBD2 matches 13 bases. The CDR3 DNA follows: TGTGCCAGCAGCAGCGGACTAGCGGGAGACCTGTACGAGCAGTACTTC. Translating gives CASSSGLAGDLYEQYF.